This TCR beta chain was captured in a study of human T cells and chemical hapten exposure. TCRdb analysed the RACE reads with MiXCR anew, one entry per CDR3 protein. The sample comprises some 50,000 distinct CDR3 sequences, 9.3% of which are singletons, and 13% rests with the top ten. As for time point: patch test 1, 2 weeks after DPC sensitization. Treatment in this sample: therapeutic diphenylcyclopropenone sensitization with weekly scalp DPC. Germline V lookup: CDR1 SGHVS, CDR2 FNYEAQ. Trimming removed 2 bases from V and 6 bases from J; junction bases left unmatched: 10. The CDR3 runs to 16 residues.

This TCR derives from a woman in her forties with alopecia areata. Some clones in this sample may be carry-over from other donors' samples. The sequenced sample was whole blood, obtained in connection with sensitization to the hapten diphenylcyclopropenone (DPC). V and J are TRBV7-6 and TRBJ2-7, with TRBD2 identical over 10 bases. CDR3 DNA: TGTGCCAGCAGCTTAACAGCGGGGGGGCCCCTCGGCGAGCAGTACTTC. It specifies CASSLTAGGPLGEQYF.